This is a list of T cell receptor beta chains from one sample in a study of cytomegalovirus exposure and HLA in healthy donors. The method was immunoSEQ multiplex PCR; TCRdb's version includes in-frame clones alone and lacks a portion of them. Of about 200,000 clones in the sample, 60% to 85% were seen once. The sequencing input was PBMCs. These TCRs come from a girl between 5 and 17 years old in good health and CMV-seropositive. The CDR3 runs from the conserved cysteine through the conserved F or W. Fields, in order: J gene, V gene, clone size, D gene, CDR3 protein, CDR3 DNA. A D gene is named only where the DNA matches it firmly. The listing skips clone size in some rows; elsewhere it reads once, few, many or a size class.

J gene: TRBJ1-5; V gene: TRBV7-2; clone size: NA; D gene: TRBD1; CDR3 protein: CASSASGQGFQPQHF; CDR3 DNA: TGTGCCAGCAGCGCTTCGGGACAGGGGTTTCAGCCCCAGCATTTT
J gene: TRBJ1-2; V gene: TRBV16; clone size: NA; D gene: TRBD1; CDR3 protein: CASSRIHGTGDGYTF; CDR3 DNA: TGTGCCAGCAGCCGAATCCACGGGACAGGCGACGGCTACACCTTC
J gene: TRBJ1-5; V gene: TRBV28; clone size: NA; D gene: TRBD1; CDR3 protein: CASSLSGTGRRGRSNQPQHF; CDR3 DNA: TGTGCCAGCAGTTTAAGTGGGACAGGGCGGCGTGGAAGAAGCAATCAGCCCCAGCATTTT
J gene: TRBJ2-5; V gene: TRBV4-2; clone size: NA; D gene: NA; CDR3 protein: CASSQERGAQETQYF; CDR3 DNA: TGTGCCAGCAGCCAAGAACGGGGGGCCCAAGAGACCCAGTACTTC
J gene: TRBJ2-3; V gene: TRBV28; clone size: NA; D gene: TRBD2; CDR3 protein: CASRPGLAGGSDTQYF; CDR3 DNA: TGTGCCAGCCGTCCGGGACTAGCGGGGGGGTCAGATACGCAGTATTTT
J gene: TRBJ2-1; V gene: TRBV11-2; clone size: few; D gene: TRBD2; CDR3 protein: CASSRAGGTYNEQFF; CDR3 DNA: TGTGCCAGCAGCCGAGCCGGGGGGACCTACAATGAGCAGTTCTTC
J gene: TRBJ2-7; V gene: TRBV2; clone size: NA; D gene: NA; CDR3 protein: CASSPAYEQYF; CDR3 DNA: TGTGCCAGCAGTCCGGCCTACGAGCAGTACTTC
J gene: TRBJ2-6; V gene: TRBV4-2; clone size: NA; D gene: NA; CDR3 protein: CASSQEPGGANVLTF; CDR3 DNA: TGTGCCAGCAGCCAAGAGCCGGGTGGGGCCAACGTCCTGACTTTC
J gene: TRBJ1-1; V gene: TRBV6-1; clone size: NA; D gene: NA; CDR3 protein: CASSEYRSTDEAFF; CDR3 DNA: TGTGCCAGCAGTGAATATAGGTCGACAGATGAAGCTTTCTTT
J gene: TRBJ1-6; V gene: TRBV2; clone size: NA; D gene: NA; CDR3 protein: CASSPGTLANSPLHF; CDR3 DNA: TGTGCCAGCAGTCCTGGGACATTAGCTAATTCACCCCTCCACTTT
J gene: TRBJ2-2; V gene: TRBV5-4; clone size: NA; D gene: NA; CDR3 protein: CASSLRVRTTFNTGELFF; CDR3 DNA: TGTGCCAGCAGCTTGAGGGTACGGACTACCTTCAACACCGGGGAGCTGTTTTTT
J gene: TRBJ2-1; V gene: TRBV27; clone size: NA; D gene: TRBD2; CDR3 protein: CASSLQRGGFNEQFF; CDR3 DNA: TGTGCCAGCAGTTTACAGCGGGGGGGGTTCAATGAGCAGTTCTTC
J gene: TRBJ2-3; V gene: TRBV7-2; clone size: NA; D gene: TRBD2; CDR3 protein: CASSRRGTSGGSTDTQYF; CDR3 DNA: TGTGCCAGCAGCAGAAGAGGGACTAGCGGGGGGAGCACAGATACGCAGTATTTT
J gene: TRBJ2-3; V gene: TRBV5-4; clone size: NA; D gene: NA; CDR3 protein: CASSAGQNTDTQYF; CDR3 DNA: TGTGCCAGCAGCGCGGGACAGAACACAGATACGCAGTATTTT
J gene: TRBJ1-2; V gene: TRBV9; clone size: NA; D gene: NA; CDR3 protein: CASSVGSGGGYTF; CDR3 DNA: TGTGCCAGCAGCGTAGGGTCCGGGGGTGGCTACACCTTC
J gene: TRBJ2-7; V gene: TRBV5-6; clone size: NA; D gene: NA; CDR3 protein: CASSLLRREVEQYF; CDR3 DNA: TGTGCCAGCAGCTTGTTACGCAGGGAGGTCGAGCAGTACTTC
J gene: TRBJ1-3; V gene: TRBV5-6; clone size: NA; D gene: NA; CDR3 protein: CASSPGGFSGNTIYF; CDR3 DNA: TGTGCCAGCAGCCCCGGGGGGTTCTCTGGAAACACCATATATTTT
J gene: TRBJ2-5; V gene: TRBV19; clone size: NA; D gene: TRBD1; CDR3 protein: CASSIDGMGTGEGETQYF; CDR3 DNA: TGTGCCAGTAGTATAGACGGAATGGGGACAGGGGAGGGAGAGACCCAGTACTTC
J gene: TRBJ1-2; V gene: TRBV2; clone size: NA; D gene: TRBD1; CDR3 protein: CASSLTGANYGYTF; CDR3 DNA: TGTGCCAGCAGTCTCACAGGGGCTAACTATGGCTACACCTTC
J gene: TRBJ2-7; V gene: TRBV5-4; clone size: NA; D gene: NA; CDR3 protein: CASSQNLDEQYF; CDR3 DNA: TGTGCCAGCAGCCAAAACTTGGACGAGCAGTACTTC
J gene: TRBJ2-7; V gene: TRBV5-1; clone size: NA; D gene: NA; CDR3 protein: CASSLNRDPYEQYF; CDR3 DNA: TGCGCCAGCAGCTTGAATCGGGATCCCTACGAGCAGTACTTC
J gene: TRBJ1-2; V gene: TRBV23-1; clone size: NA; D gene: NA; CDR3 protein: CASSQFRGRSYTF; CDR3 DNA: TGCGCCAGCAGTCAATTCAGGGGAAGAAGCTACACCTTC
J gene: TRBJ1-1; V gene: TRBV5-1; clone size: NA; D gene: TRBD1; CDR3 protein: CASTPGQTNTEAFF; CDR3 DNA: TGCGCCAGCACCCCGGGACAGACGAACACTGAAGCTTTCTTT
J gene: TRBJ2-3; V gene: TRBV30; clone size: NA; D gene: NA; CDR3 protein: CAWSVVGGTTDTQYF; CDR3 DNA: TGTGCCTGGAGTGTAGTGGGGGGTACCACAGATACGCAGTATTTT
J gene: TRBJ1-6; V gene: TRBV19; clone size: NA; D gene: TRBD1; CDR3 protein: CASGIRTGLDSPLHF; CDR3 DNA: TGTGCCAGTGGGATTCGGACAGGCTTGGATTCACCCCTCCACTTT
J gene: TRBJ2-3; V gene: TRBV2; clone size: few; D gene: TRBD2; CDR3 protein: CASSDWFGGAATDTQYF; CDR3 DNA: TGTGCCAGCAGTGATTGGTTCGGGGGGGCCGCCACAGATACGCAGTATTTT
J gene: TRBJ2-1; V gene: TRBV7-2; clone size: NA; D gene: TRBD2; CDR3 protein: CASSLAGTSGVYNEQFF; CDR3 DNA: TGTGCCAGCAGCTTAGCGGGGACTAGCGGGGTCTACAATGAGCAGTTCTTC
J gene: TRBJ2-5; V gene: TRBV9; clone size: few; D gene: NA; CDR3 protein: CASSVNGVKETQYF; CDR3 DNA: TGTGCCAGCAGCGTAAACGGGGTTAAAGAGACCCAGTACTTC
J gene: TRBJ2-5; V gene: TRBV6-1; clone size: NA; D gene: NA; CDR3 protein: CASSERAGQETQYF; CDR3 DNA: TGTGCCAGCAGTGAACGCGCGGGCCAAGAGACCCAGTACTTC
J gene: TRBJ1-1; V gene: TRBV9; clone size: NA; D gene: NA; CDR3 protein: CASSVGGQGTEAFF; CDR3 DNA: TGTGCCAGCAGCGTAGGTGGTCAGGGCACTGAAGCTTTCTTT
J gene: TRBJ1-2; V gene: TRBV7-9; clone size: NA; D gene: NA; CDR3 protein: CASSSPGGHTHF; CDR3 DNA: TGTGCCAGCAGCTCCCCTGGGGGACACACTCACTTC
J gene: TRBJ2-7; V gene: TRBV5-1; clone size: NA; D gene: NA; CDR3 protein: CASSLEQGNEQYF; CDR3 DNA: TGCGCCAGCAGCTTGGAACAGGGTAACGAGCAGTACTTC
J gene: TRBJ2-3; V gene: TRBV6-4; clone size: NA; D gene: TRBD1; CDR3 protein: CASSLQGFTDTQYF; CDR3 DNA: TGTGCCAGCAGCCTACAGGGGTTCACAGATACGCAGTATTTT
J gene: TRBJ2-7; V gene: TRBV7-2; clone size: NA; D gene: TRBD2; CDR3 protein: CASSASGGAAYEQYF; CDR3 DNA: TGTGCCAGCAGCGCTAGCGGGGGGGCTGCTTACGAGCAGTACTTC
J gene: TRBJ2-1; V gene: TRBV9; clone size: NA; D gene: TRBD2; CDR3 protein: CASSSGGASYNEQFF; CDR3 DNA: TGTGCCAGCAGCTCCGGGGGGGCCTCCTACAATGAGCAGTTCTTC
J gene: TRBJ1-2; V gene: TRBV11-2; clone size: NA; D gene: NA; CDR3 protein: CASSFNSYGYTF; CDR3 DNA: TGTGCCAGCAGCTTTAACAGTTATGGCTACACCTTC
J gene: TRBJ1-5; V gene: TRBV7-9; clone size: NA; D gene: NA; CDR3 protein: CASSPRTDNQPQHF; CDR3 DNA: TGTGCCAGCAGCCCGAGGACAGATAATCAGCCCCAGCATTTT
J gene: TRBJ2-1; V gene: TRBV15; clone size: NA; D gene: TRBD2; CDR3 protein: CATSREGLAGDNEQFF; CDR3 DNA: TGTGCCACCAGCAGAGAAGGGCTAGCGGGGGACAATGAGCAGTTCTTC
J gene: TRBJ1-6; V gene: TRBV30; clone size: NA; D gene: NA; CDR3 protein: CAWSAGWDNSPLHF; CDR3 DNA: TGTGCCTGGAGTGCGGGGTGGGATAATTCACCCCTCCACTTT
J gene: TRBJ2-7; V gene: TRBV2; clone size: NA; D gene: NA; CDR3 protein: CASSQRPYEQYF; CDR3 DNA: TGTGCCAGCAGTCAGAGGCCCTACGAGCAGTACTTC
J gene: TRBJ2-1; V gene: TRBV9; clone size: NA; D gene: NA; CDR3 protein: CASSVDWRDYNEQFF; CDR3 DNA: TGTGCCAGCAGCGTAGACTGGAGAGACTACAATGAGCAGTTCTTC
J gene: TRBJ2-1; V gene: TRBV4-3; clone size: NA; D gene: TRBD2; CDR3 protein: CASSRERASGVNEQFF; CDR3 DNA: TGCGCCAGCAGCCGCGAACGGGCTAGCGGGGTGAATGAGCAGTTCTTC
J gene: TRBJ2-3; V gene: TRBV10-3; clone size: NA; D gene: NA; CDR3 protein: CAISGPTSTDTQYF; CDR3 DNA: TGTGCCATCAGTGGGCCCACGTCTACAGATACGCAGTATTTT
J gene: TRBJ1-5; V gene: TRBV10-2; clone size: few; D gene: TRBD1; CDR3 protein: CASTTQGGQPQHF; CDR3 DNA: TGCGCCAGCACTACTCAGGGGGGTCAGCCCCAGCATTTT
J gene: TRBJ1-5; V gene: TRBV27; clone size: NA; D gene: NA; CDR3 protein: CASLPLRAGQPQHF; CDR3 DNA: TGTGCCAGTCTCCCCCTCCGGGCGGGACAGCCCCAGCATTTT
J gene: TRBJ1-2; V gene: TRBV4-1; clone size: NA; D gene: NA; CDR3 protein: CASSRPQQVTYGYTF; CDR3 DNA: TGCGCCAGCAGCCGCCCCCAACAGGTTACCTATGGCTACACCTTC
J gene: TRBJ2-1; V gene: TRBV7-2; clone size: NA; D gene: TRBD2; CDR3 protein: CASSSGLGGYNEQFF; CDR3 DNA: TGTGCCAGCAGCTCGGGACTAGGGGGGTACAATGAGCAGTTCTTC
J gene: TRBJ1-2; V gene: TRBV2; clone size: few; D gene: NA; CDR3 protein: CASSEFQGKLGSGYTF; CDR3 DNA: TGTGCCAGCAGTGAATTCCAGGGGAAATTAGGGAGCGGCTACACCTTC
J gene: TRBJ1-6; V gene: TRBV27; clone size: NA; D gene: NA; CDR3 protein: CASRPGGGSYNSPLHF; CDR3 DNA: TGTGCCAGCAGACCCGGGGGGGGCTCCTATAATTCACCCCTCCACTTT